This TCR beta chain is from a study of T-cell memory formation after mild COVID-19. Background on the study: In these data, TCR clusters were largely donor specific.

This CDR3 has 18 amino acids. The V and J ends lost 4 bases and 2 bases, in that order; junction bases with no gene match: 13. Germline CDR1 is SGHNT and CDR2 is YYREEE (reference sequence). 5'RACE primed at constant segments yielded TCR alpha and TCR beta cDNA libraries bearing sample barcodes and UMIs. TCRdb passed the 5' RACE reads through MiXCR, listing each CDR3 protein once. The sample yields roughly 620,000 distinct CDR3 sequences, about a sixth seen once. Study outcomes and limitations: Some clones that responded turned up in pre-infection memory, which suggests that cross-reactive memory joined in. The CD4+ clones that contracted clustered mainly within CM and EM, and the CD8+ clones concentrated in EMRA.

Of note for this clonotype: Its antigen is as yet unknown.

This chain links TRBV5-4 with TRBJ2-1; 9 positions match TRBD2. The receptor was derived from an adult woman who had mild COVID-19 (a few samples of this study predate the infection). Cell type and time point are not known. The sample consisted of PBMCs or a T cell subset sorted from them (not recorded which). The CDR3 here is CASSLKISGGQTYNEQFF. The DNA of the CDR3 is TGTGCCAGCAGCCTCAAGATTAGCGGGGGACAGACCTACAATGAGCAGTTCTTC.